The clone carrying this TCR beta chain was counted many times. The CDR3 spans 17 residues. V lost 6 bases and J lost 6; bases outside the gene matches: 17. Via MiXCR, TCRdb re-called the 5' RACE reads, giving one row per CDR3 protein. The table includes a few hundred thousand distinct CDR3 sequences, over 20% detected once. This sample is drawn from a study of T-cell memory formation after mild COVID-19. The chain uses TRBV12-3 or TRBV12-4 and TRBJ2-1, with 7 bases matching TRBD2. The specimen was PBMCs or a T cell subset sorted from them (not recorded which). This TCR was sampled from an adult woman who had mild COVID-19 (a few samples of this study predate the infection). Cell type and time point are not known. The CDR3, as DNA: TGTGCCAGCAGCCCAACCGCAGGCGGGGGACCTTTCAATGAGCAGTTCTTC. It yields the protein CASSPTAGGGPFNEQFF.